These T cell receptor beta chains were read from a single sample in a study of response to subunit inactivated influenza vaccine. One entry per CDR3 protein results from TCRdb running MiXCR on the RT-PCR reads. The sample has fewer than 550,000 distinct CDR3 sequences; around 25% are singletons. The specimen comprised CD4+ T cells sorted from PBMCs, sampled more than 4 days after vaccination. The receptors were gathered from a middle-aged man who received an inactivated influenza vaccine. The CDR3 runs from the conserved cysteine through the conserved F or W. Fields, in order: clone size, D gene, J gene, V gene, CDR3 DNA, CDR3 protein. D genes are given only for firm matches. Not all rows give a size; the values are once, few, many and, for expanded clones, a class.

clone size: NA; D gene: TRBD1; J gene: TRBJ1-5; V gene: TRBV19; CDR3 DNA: TGTGCCAGTAGTCTCCGACAGGGGACGACAAACCAGCCCCAGCATTTT; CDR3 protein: CASSLRQGTTNQPQHF
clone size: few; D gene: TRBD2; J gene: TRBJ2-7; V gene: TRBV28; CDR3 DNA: TGTGCCAGCAGTCTCCGTAGAAGCAGCGGGAGTTCCTACGAGCAGTACTTC; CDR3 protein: CASSLRRSSGSSYEQYF
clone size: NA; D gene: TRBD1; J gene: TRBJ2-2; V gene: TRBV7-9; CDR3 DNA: TGTGCCAGCAGCGGGGACAGGGCGGCCACCGGGGAGCTGTTTTTT; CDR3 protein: CASSGDRAATGELFF
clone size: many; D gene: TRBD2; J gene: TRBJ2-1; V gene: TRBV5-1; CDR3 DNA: TGCGCCAGCAGTTTTACCGGGACTAGCGGGACGTATGAGCAGTTCTTC; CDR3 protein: CASSFTGTSGTYEQFF
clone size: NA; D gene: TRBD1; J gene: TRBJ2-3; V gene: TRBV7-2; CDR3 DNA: TGTGCCAGCAGCCAGACAGGGGTTCGGGATACGCAGTATTTT; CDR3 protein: CASSQTGVRDTQYF
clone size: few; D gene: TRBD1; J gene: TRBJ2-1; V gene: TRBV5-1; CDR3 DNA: TGCGCCAGCAGCTTTCAGGCCAGGGGGCTCAATGAGCAGTTCTTC; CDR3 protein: CASSFQARGLNEQFF
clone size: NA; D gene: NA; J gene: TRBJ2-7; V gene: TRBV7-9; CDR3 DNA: TGTGCCAGCAGCCATTTGCAGGGCCAGGGGGGTTACGAGCAGTACTTC; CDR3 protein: CASSHLQGQGGYEQYF
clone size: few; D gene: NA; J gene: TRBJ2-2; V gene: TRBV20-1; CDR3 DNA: TGCAGTGCGGATACGGGAGTTGAAGTAAAGCTGTTTTTT; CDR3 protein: CSADTGVEVKLFF
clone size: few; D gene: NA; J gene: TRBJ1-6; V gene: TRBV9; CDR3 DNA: TGTGCCAGCAGCTCCGGGGGCTCTTCACCCCTCCACTTT; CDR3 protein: CASSSGGSSPLHF
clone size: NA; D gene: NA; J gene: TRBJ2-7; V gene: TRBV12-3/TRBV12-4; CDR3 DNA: TGTGCCAGCAGCTTGGGGGGTTTTTACGAGCAGTACTTC; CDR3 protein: CASSLGGFYEQYF
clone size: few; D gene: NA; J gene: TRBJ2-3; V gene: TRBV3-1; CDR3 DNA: TGTGCCAGCAGCCAAGGTTACAGGGGCACAGATACGCAGTATTTT; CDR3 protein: CASSQGYRGTDTQYF
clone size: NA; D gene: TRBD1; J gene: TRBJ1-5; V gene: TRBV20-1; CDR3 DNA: TGCAGTGCAGCAACAGGGGTTAGCAATCAGCCCCAGCATTTT; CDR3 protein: CSAATGVSNQPQHF
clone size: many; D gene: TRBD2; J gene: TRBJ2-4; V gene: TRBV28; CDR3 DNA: TGTGCCACCACTAAGCGGGAGTACGGAAAAGCCAAAAACATTCAGTACTTC; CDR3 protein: CATTKREYGKAKNIQYF
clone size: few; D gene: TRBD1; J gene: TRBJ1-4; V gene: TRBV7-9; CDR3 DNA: TGTGCCAGCAGCTTAGGGACAGGGGATGAAAAACTGTTTTTT; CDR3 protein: CASSLGTGDEKLFF
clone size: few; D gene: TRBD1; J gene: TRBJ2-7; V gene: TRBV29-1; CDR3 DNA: TGCAGCGTTGTCACCGGACAGGGGACCTACGAGCAGTACTTC; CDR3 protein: CSVVTGQGTYEQYF
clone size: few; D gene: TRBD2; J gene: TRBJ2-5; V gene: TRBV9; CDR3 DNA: TGTGCCAGCAGCGGACTAGCGGGAATTCAAGAGACCCAGTACTTC; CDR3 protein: CASSGLAGIQETQYF
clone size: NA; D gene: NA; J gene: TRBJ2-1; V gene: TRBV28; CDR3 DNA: TGTGCCAGTATAGCGAGCGCCCGCGGGAATGAGCAGTTCTTC; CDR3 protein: CASIASARGNEQFF
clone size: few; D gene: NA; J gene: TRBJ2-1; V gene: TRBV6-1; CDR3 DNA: TGTGCCAGCACACAGCGCTTCGATGGCAATGAGCAGTTCTTC; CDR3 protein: CASTQRFDGNEQFF
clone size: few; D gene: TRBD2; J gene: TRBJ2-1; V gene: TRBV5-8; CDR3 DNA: TGTGCCAGCAGCCCGAGGACTAGCGGGAGCAACAATGAGCAGTTCTTC; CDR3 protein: CASSPRTSGSNNEQFF
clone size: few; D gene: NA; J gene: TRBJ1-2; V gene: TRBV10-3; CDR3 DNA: TGTGCCATCAGTGAGTCTGGGTCTCAGTATGGCTACACCTTC; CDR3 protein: CAISESGSQYGYTF
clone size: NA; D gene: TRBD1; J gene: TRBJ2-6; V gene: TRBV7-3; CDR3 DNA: TGTGCCAGCAGCTTTACAGGGGACACTGGGGCCAACGTCCTGACTTTC; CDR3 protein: CASSFTGDTGANVLTF
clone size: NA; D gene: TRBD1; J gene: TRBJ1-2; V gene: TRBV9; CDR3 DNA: TGTGCCAGCAGCGCGGGACAGGGGGGCATTGGTGGCTACACCTTC; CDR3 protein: CASSAGQGGIGGYTF
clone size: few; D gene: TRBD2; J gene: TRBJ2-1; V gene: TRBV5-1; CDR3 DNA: TGCGCCAGCAGCTTGGATCCCGCGGGAGGGCCTAATGAGCAGTTCTTC; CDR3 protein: CASSLDPAGGPNEQFF
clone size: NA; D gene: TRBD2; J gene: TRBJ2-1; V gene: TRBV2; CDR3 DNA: TGTGCCAGCGGCAAAATAGCGGGTGGCTCCAATGAGCAGTTCTTC; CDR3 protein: CASGKIAGGSNEQFF
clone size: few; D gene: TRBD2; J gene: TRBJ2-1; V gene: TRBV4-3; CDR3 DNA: TGCGCCAGCAGCCTGGAGAGCGGGGCCTACAATGAGCAGTTCTTC; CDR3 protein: CASSLESGAYNEQFF
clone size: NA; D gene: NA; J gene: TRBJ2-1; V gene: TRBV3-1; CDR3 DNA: TGTGCCAGCAGCCAACATCTGATAAGTGAGCAGTTCTTC; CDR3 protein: CASSQHLISEQFF
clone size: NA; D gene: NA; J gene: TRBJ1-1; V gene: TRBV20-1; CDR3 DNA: TGCAGTGCTAGACAAGATCGCTCAGGGGTGAACACTGAAGCTTTCTTT; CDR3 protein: CSARQDRSGVNTEAFF
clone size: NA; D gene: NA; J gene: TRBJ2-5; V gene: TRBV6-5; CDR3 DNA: TGTGCCAGCAGTTACCCCCCAGGGACCAACCAAGAGACCCAGTACTTC; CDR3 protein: CASSYPPGTNQETQYF
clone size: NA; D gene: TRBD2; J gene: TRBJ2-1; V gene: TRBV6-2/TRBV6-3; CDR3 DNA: TGTGCCAGCAGCCGGCGACCTGGGACTAGCGGGAGGTACATCACCCACAATGAGCAGTTCTTC; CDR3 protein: CASSRRPGTSGRYITHNEQFF
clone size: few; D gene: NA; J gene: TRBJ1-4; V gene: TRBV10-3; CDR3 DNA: TGTGCCATCAGTTCCCCGGGGGAAAAACTGTTTTTT; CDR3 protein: CAISSPGEKLFF
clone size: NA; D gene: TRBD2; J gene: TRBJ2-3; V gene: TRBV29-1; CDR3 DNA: TGCAGCGTTGAAGGGACGACTAGCGGTACGCAGTATTTT; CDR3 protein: CSVEGTTSGTQYF
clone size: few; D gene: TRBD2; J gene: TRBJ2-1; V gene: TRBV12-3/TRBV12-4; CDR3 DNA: TGTGCCAGCAGAAGACTAGCGGGGGGGTCTCTAGAGCAGTTCTTC; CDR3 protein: CASRRLAGGSLEQFF
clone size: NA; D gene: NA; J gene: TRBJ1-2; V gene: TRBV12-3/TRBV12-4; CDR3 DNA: TGTGCCAGCTGGGACGGGTCAGCGGGCTACACCTTC; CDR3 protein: CASWDGSAGYTF
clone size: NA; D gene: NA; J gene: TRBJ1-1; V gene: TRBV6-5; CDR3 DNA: TGTGCCAGCAGTTACTCGGTAGTCGCCACTGAAGCTTTCTTT; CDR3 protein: CASSYSVVATEAFF
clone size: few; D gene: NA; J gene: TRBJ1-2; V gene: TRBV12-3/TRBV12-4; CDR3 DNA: TGTGCCAGCAGTTTATACAGCCGACAGGCAGGCGGCTACACCTTC; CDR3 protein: CASSLYSRQAGGYTF
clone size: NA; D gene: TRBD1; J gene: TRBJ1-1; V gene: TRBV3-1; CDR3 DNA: TGTGCCAGCAGCCAACTTGGGACAGGTACTGAAGCTTTCTTT; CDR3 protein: CASSQLGTGTEAFF
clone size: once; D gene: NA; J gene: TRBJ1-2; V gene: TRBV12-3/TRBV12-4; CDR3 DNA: TGTGCCAGCAGTGTCACTGGGGGCAACTATGGCTACACCTTC; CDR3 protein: CASSVTGGNYGYTF
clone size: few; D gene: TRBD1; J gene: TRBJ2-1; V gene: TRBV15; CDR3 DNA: TGTGCCACCAGCAAACGACAGGGATCCTACAATGAGCAGTTCTTC; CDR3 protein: CATSKRQGSYNEQFF
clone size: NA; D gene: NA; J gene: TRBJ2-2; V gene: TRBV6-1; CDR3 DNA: TGTGCCAGCAGTACCCAGGTCGTCGGGGGTCCCGGGGAGCTGTTTTTT; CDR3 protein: CASSTQVVGGPGELFF
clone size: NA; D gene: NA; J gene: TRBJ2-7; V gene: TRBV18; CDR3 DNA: TGTGCCAGCTCACCAATCACGGGCTACGAGCAGTACTTC; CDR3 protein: CASSPITGYEQYF
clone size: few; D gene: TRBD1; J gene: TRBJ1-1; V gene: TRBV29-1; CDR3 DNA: TGCAGCGTGGGGACAGGGGTCGGCACTGAAGCTTTCTTT; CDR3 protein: CSVGTGVGTEAFF
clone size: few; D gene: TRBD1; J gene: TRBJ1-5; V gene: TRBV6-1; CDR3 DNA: TGTGCCAGCAGGCTAACAGGGGTAGGTGATCAGCCCCAGCATTTT; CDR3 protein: CASRLTGVGDQPQHF
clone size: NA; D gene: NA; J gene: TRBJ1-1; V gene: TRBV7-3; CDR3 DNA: TGTGCCAGCAGCATACTTGGGGTCACTGAAGCTTTCTTT; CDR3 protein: CASSILGVTEAFF
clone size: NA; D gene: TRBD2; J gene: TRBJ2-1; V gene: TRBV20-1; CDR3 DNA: TGCAGTGCTATCCGGGACTACCAAACCGGATATAGCTCCTACAATGAGCAGTTCTTC; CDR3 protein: CSAIRDYQTGYSSYNEQFF
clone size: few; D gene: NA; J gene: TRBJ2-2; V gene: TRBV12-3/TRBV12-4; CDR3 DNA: TGTGCCAGCAGCTCCCTCCGGGAAGGGGAGCTGTTTTTT; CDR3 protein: CASSSLREGELFF
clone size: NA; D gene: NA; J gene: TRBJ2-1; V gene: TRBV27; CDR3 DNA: TGTGCCAGCAGTTCTTTCCGCGATGAGCAGTTCTTC; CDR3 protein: CASSSFRDEQFF
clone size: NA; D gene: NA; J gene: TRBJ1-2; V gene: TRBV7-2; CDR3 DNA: TGTGCCAGCAGATCATGGACCGCCGAGGGCTATGGCTACACCTTC; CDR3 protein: CASRSWTAEGYGYTF
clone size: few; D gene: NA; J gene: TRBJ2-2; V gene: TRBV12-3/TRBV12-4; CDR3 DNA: TGCGCCAGCAGGCAAGGGGCTGATACCGGGGAGCTGTTTTTT; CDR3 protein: CASRQGADTGELFF
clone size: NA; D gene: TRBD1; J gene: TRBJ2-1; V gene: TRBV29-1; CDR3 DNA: TGCAGCGTCGGACCCAGGGGGCGAGGAAATGAGCAGTTCTTC; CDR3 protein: CSVGPRGRGNEQFF
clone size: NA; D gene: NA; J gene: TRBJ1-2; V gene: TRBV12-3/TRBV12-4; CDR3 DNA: TGTGCCAGCAGGATCGCAGGAATTCTCTATGGCTACACCTTC; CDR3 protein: CASRIAGILYGYTF